The T cell receptor (beta chain) described here comes from a study of identical twins. The germline gives CDR1 SGHRS, CDR2 YFSETQ. The CDR3 loop spans 16 amino acids. V was pared by 4 bases and J by 7 bases, with 21 bases between. Each cDNA held unique molecular identifiers, and template switching gave it a universal primer site. Using its own MiXCR run on the 5' RACE reads, TCRdb lists one record per CDR3 protein. In the table there are around 480,000 distinct CDR3 sequences, 13% to 15% of which are singletons. These data also formed part of another study, on yellow fever vaccine responses in identical twins.

This sequence was found in a woman under 30 in good health. The V gene is TRBV5-1, the J gene TRBJ2-1, with D maybe TRBD1 (7 bases). Sample: CD4+ T cells sorted from blood. CDR3 loop: CASSPGATGNGNEQFF. The CDR3 nucleotides read TGCGCCAGCAGCCCGGGGGCGACAGGGAACGGGAATGAGCAGTTCTTC.